Shown below are 17 T cell receptor beta chains from a single sample sequenced in a study of control samples from healthy donors and cancer patients. The repertoire was sequenced with immunoSEQ multiplex PCR; TCRdb's copy has only in-frame clones and lacks some. The table records tens of thousands of clones, 70% to 90% of them present only once. The sequenced sample was blood. The receptors were sampled from a man aged 45 to 65 in good health.

This clone was observed a handful of times. The chain recombines TRBV2 with TRBJ1-6; D gene unclear. V was shortened by 0 bases and J by 18 bases, with 12 bases between the two germline ends. This CDR3 has 12 amino acids. Germline V lookup: CDR1 SNHLY, CDR2 FYNNEI. The chain's CDR3 is CASSEARVASHF. The CDR3 DNA sequence: TGTGCCAGCAGTGAAGCGAGGGTTGCCTCCCACTTT.

The rearrangement links TRBV6-5 to TRBJ1-6; D is ambiguous. The CDR3 contains 14 residues. With 5 bases removed from V and 7 bases from J, the gap between germline ends came to 12 bases. Germline V CDR1 and CDR2: MNHEY, SVGAGI. In nucleotides, the CDR3 is TGTGCCAGCAGTACCGGGAGCTTAAATTCACCCCTCCACTTT. Amino acids: CASSTGSLNSPLHF.

The chain links TRBV25-1 to TRBJ2-7; TRBD1 aligns across 8 bases. V shed 8 bases, J shed 3 bases, and the junction held 6 bases outside the gene matches. The germline V gene encodes CDR1 MGHDK and CDR2 SYGVNS. This CDR3 contains 13 residues. CDR3 nucleotides: TGTGCCAGCGTTAGACAGGGGTTCTACGAGCAGTACTTC. Encoded protein: CASVRQGFYEQYF.

The rearrangement uses TRBV5-6 and TRBJ2-3, with 9 bases aligning to TRBD2. Germline CDR1 reads SGHDT; CDR2 reads YYEEEE. This CDR3 comprises 18 residues. V shed 4 bases and J 5 bases; nucleotides not matched to a gene: 17. The CDR3 region has the DNA TGTGCCAGCAGCCCGGAGGGCGGGGGGGCCCTGGATAGAGATACGCAGTATTTT. It specifies CASSPEGGGALDRDTQYF.

The chain links TRBV2 to TRBJ1-1; 8 bases fit TRBD1. Germline-derived CDR1 and CDR2 are SNHLY and FYNNEI. The CDR3 extends over 15 amino acids. V was pared by 6 bases and J by 10 bases, with 16 bases of the junction left unmatched. The CDR3, as DNA: TGTGCCAGCAGGGAAACCGGGACAGGTGATCGGGGAGCTTTCTTT. Residues: CASRETGTGDRGAFF. The entire variable domain, with the rest obtained from reference TRBV2 and TRBJ1-1, is as follows: EPEVTQTPSHQVTQMGQEVILRCVPISNHLYFYWYRQILGQKVEFLVSFYNNEISEKSEIFDDQFSVERPDGSNFTLKIRSTKLEDSAMYFCASRETGTGDRGAFFGQGTRLTVV.

V usage is TRBV7-3 and J usage is TRBJ2-5; D is undetermined. V lost 5 bases and J lost 3, with 10 bases in between. This CDR3 has 13 residues. Germline values: CDR1 SGHTA, CDR2 FQGTGA. The DNA of the CDR3 is TGTGCCAGCAGCCTAAATAGAAAAGAGACCCAGTACTTC. This gives the protein CASSLNRKETQYF.

The table lists this clone with a few counts. The chain recombines TRBV5-6 with TRBJ1-6; 10 bases map to TRBD1. The V gene's germline CDR1 is SGHDT and CDR2 YYEEEE. This CDR3 region has 16 residues. V shed 2 bases, J shed 10 bases, and the junction held 9 bases outside the gene matches. CDR3 nucleotide sequence: TGTGCCAGCAGCTTATTTCTCGGACAGGGGGTCTCACCCCTCCACTTT. This encodes CASSLFLGQGVSPLHF.

Here the CDR3 reads CASSEGGGGGTDTQYF. Written as DNA, the CDR3 is TGTGCCAGCAGTGAAGGCGGCGGGGGCGGCACAGATACGCAGTATTTT. The gene calls are TRBV6-1 and TRBJ2-3; the D gene is possibly TRBD2 (7 bases). This CDR3 region has 16 residues. V was clipped by 1 base and J by 1 base, with 12 bases between them. Germline V CDR1 and CDR2: MNHNS, SASEGT.

DNA of the CDR3: TGTGCCAGCAGTTACTCCCAGGGGCTTCATCAGCCCCAGCATTTT. Translated, it gives CASSYSQGLHQPQHF. The rearrangement uses TRBV6-5 and TRBJ1-5; possible D gene TRBD1, 6 bases. Trimming removed 0 bases from V and 5 bases from J, with 11 bases in between. Germline CDR1 and CDR2: MNHEY and SVGAGI. The CDR3 consists of 15 residues.

The J gene is TRBJ2-2, the V gene TRBV25-1, with a weak D call TRBD2 (7 bases). The germline V gene has CDR1 MGHDK and CDR2 SYGVNS. The CDR3 is made up of 16 amino acids. V gave up 1 base and J gave up 3 bases, with 12 bases separating them. The CDR3 reads CASSEFGGLYTGELFF. DNA for the CDR3: TGTGCCAGCAGTGAATTCGGGGGGCTTTACACCGGGGAGCTGTTTTTT.

This clone was seen only once. The chain uses TRBV10-1 and TRBJ2-3, with D perhaps matching TRBD1 (6 bases). CDR1 and CDR2 (germline): WNHNN, SYGVQD (reference sequence). Trimming cost V 1 base and J 2 bases, with 16 bases left between them. This CDR3 has 17 amino acids. CDR3 residues: CASSEFSQGGATDTQYF. The CDR3 coding sequence is TGCGCCAGCAGTGAGTTCTCTCAAGGGGGTGCCACAGATACGCAGTATTTT.

The genes are TRBV5-5 and TRBJ1-1, with TRBD1 matching over 7 bases. Germline V CDR1 and CDR2: SGHKS, YYEKEE (reference sequence). The CDR3 extends over 17 amino acids. Trimming removed 0 bases from V and 4 bases from J; junction bases left unmatched: 12. The DNA of the CDR3 is TGTGCCAGCAGCTTGGAGTTTTGGGACAGCGGGCGCACTGAAGCTTTCTTT. Its protein product is CASSLEFWDSGRTEAFF.

There are a few counts of this clone. The chain carries TRBV11-2 and TRBJ2-1; a possible D gene is TRBD1 (5 bases). Trimming removed 2 bases at V and 8 bases at J, with 16 bases between. Germline CDR1 reads SGHAT; CDR2 reads FQNNGV. The CDR3 is 15 residues long. DNA of the CDR3: TGTGCCAGCAGCTTATCGGGCAGGGTTCGGGATGAGCAGTTCTTC. Translated: CASSLSGRVRDEQFF.

CDR3: CASSAGTGWRYGYTF. For the CDR3, the DNA is TGTGCCAGCAGCGCGGGGACAGGATGGAGATATGGCTACACCTTC. The chain links TRBV5-6 to TRBJ1-2; 8 bases align to TRBD1. The germline V gene has CDR1 SGHDT and CDR2 YYEEEE. V lost 4 bases, J lost 5 bases, and 10 bases stayed unmatched. This CDR3 region has 15 residues.

The rearrangement uses TRBV7-3 and TRBJ1-2; TRBD1 aligns across 11 bases. The CDR3 length is 15 residues. Germline CDR1 reads SGHTA; CDR2 reads FQGTGA. J gave up 3 bases and V 4 bases, and 4 bases lay outside the gene matches. For the CDR3, the DNA is TGTGCCAGCAGCTACCGGACAGGGGGCGACTATGGCTACACCTTC. This codes for CASSYRTGGDYGYTF.

The rearrangement joins TRBV14 to TRBJ1-2; D possibly corresponds to TRBD1 (6 bases). The CDR3 extends over 15 amino acids. Deletions cut 2 bases from V and 6 bases from J, with 16 bases between. Per germline, CDR1 SGHDN and CDR2 FVKESK. CDR3 loop: CASSQMTGRVDGYTF. The CDR3 coding sequence is TGTGCCAGCAGCCAAATGACAGGCCGCGTCGATGGCTACACCTTC.

The rearrangement links TRBV7-2 to TRBJ1-6, with D maybe TRBD1 (6 bases). Germline lookup yields CDR1 SGHTA and CDR2 FQGNSA. The CDR3 runs 14 residues. With 3 bases removed from V and 9 bases from J, the gap between germline ends came to 12 bases. CDR3 bases: TGTGCCAGCAGCTTGCTGGGACAAACTTCACCCCTCCACTTT. This translates into CASSLLGQTSPLHF.